The 3 T cell receptor beta chains reported below all come from one sample, sequenced in a study of T cells after yellow fever vaccination. TCRdb re-derived calls from the 5' RACE reads in MiXCR, one entry per CDR3 protein. The sample consists of about 340,000 distinct CDR3 sequences, approximately 4% of them appearing once. The sequenced sample was PBMCs, obtained 5 days after the yellow fever booster vaccination. The receptors were gathered from a man aged 18 to 30 who received the YFV17D yellow fever vaccine.

This clonotype was seen a handful of times. This chain joins TRBV30 and TRBJ1-5; D remains ambiguous. Between the trimmed V and J ends, which lost 0 bases and 4 bases, there was a span of 10 bases. The germline gives CDR1 GTSNPN, CDR2 SVGIG (reference sequence). The CDR3 has 14 residues. CDR3 protein: CAWSVRGGNQPQHF. The CDR3 coding sequence is TGTGCCTGGAGTGTACGGGGAGGGAATCAGCCCCAGCATTTT.

A few counts support this clonotype. The chain joins TRBV6-5 to TRBJ1-1; D might be TRBD1 (5 bases). Looked up from germline, CDR1 is MNHEY and CDR2 is SVGAGI. The CDR3 loop spans 14 amino acids. V lost 6 bases and J lost 9, with 20 bases in between. The CDR3 reads CASSPTAQGNKAFF. Here the CDR3 DNA reads TGTGCCAGCAGCCCGACAGCCCAAGGCAATAAAGCTTTCTTT.

This clonotype was counted ten times or more. The gene calls are TRBV7-9 and TRBJ2-3; D perhaps matches TRBD1 (6 bases). The CDR3 length is 14 residues. Germline V gene lookup returns CDR1 SEHNR and CDR2 FQNEAQ (reference sequence). Trimming took 5 bases from V and 2 from J, leaving 11 bases between them. The CDR3 DNA sequence: TGTGCCAGCAGCCGCGACAGGACCACAGATACGCAGTATTTT. It is translated as CASSRDRTTDTQYF.